A single sample gave rise to the 9 T cell receptor beta chains below, sequenced in a study of blood T cells in healthy people across ages. A J-beta primer mix and a sample-barcoded 5' primer were used in a second PCR of roughly 6 to 12 cycles. Via MiXCR, TCRdb re-called the 5' RACE reads, giving one row per CDR3 protein. The sample contains fewer than 900,000 distinct CDR3 sequences, roughly two fifths of which appear only once. Sequenced material: blood. Receptors originate from an older woman in good health.

The rearrangement links TRBV20-1 to TRBJ2-3, with 11 bases that match TRBD2. Germline loops: CDR1 DFQATT, CDR2 SNEGSKA (reference sequence). CDR3 length: 15 residues. J lost 1 base, V lost 5 bases, and 5 bases had no gene match. The CDR3 DNA sequence: TGCAGTGCTCCGGGACTAGCGGCCGGCACAGATACGCAGTATTTT. Its translation is CSAPGLAAGTDTQYF.

The sample holds a few counts of this clonotype. This sequence joins TRBV2 and TRBJ2-7; 10 nucleotides line up with TRBD1. Germline CDR1 SNHLY, CDR2 FYNNEI. V was pared by 8 bases and J by 4 bases, with 5 bases of the junction left unmatched. The CDR3 runs 13 residues. CDR3 nucleotides: TGTGCCAGCCGGGACAGGGGCCAGTACGAGCAGTACTTC. Protein sequence: CASRDRGQYEQYF.

The genes are TRBV9 and TRBJ2-1, with unresolved D. CDR1 is SGDLS and CDR2 is YYNGEE in the germline V gene. This CDR3 has 15 residues. V was shortened by 4 bases and J by 10 bases, with 21 bases between the two germline ends. The CDR3 bases are TGTGCCAGCAGCCCCTACGAGAGCGTTAACTACGAGCAGTTCTTC. It codes for CASSPYESVNYEQFF.

The chain has TRBV10-3 and TRBJ2-1, with TRBD1 matching 7 bases. This CDR3 has 15 residues. The trim removed 5 bases at V and 6 bases at J, leaving 10 bases unmatched. Per the germline V gene, CDR1 is ENHRY and CDR2 is SYGVKD. CDR3: CAISTRDSYSNEQFF. Here the CDR3 DNA reads TGTGCCATCAGTACCCGGGACAGCTATTCCAATGAGCAGTTCTTC.

The rearrangement links TRBV12-3 or TRBV12-4 to TRBJ2-3, with TRBD1 identical over 8 bases. V trimming: 1 base; J trimming: 3 bases; junction bases outside the gene matches: 6. The CDR3 is 16 amino acids. Here the CDR3 DNA reads TGTGCCAGCAGTTTAGACAGGGGGTTGTCGACAGATACGCAGTATTTT. This sequence encodes CASSLDRGLSTDTQYF.

J is TRBJ1-2 and V is TRBV7-2; no firm D call. The CDR3 consists of 13 residues. Looked up from germline, CDR1 is SGHTA and CDR2 is FQGNSA. With 5 bases removed from V and 6 bases from J, the gap between germline ends came to 13 bases. The CDR3 is CASSNTLWDGYTF. The DNA for the CDR3 is TGTGCCAGCAGCAATACTTTGTGGGATGGCTACACCTTC.

The chain joins TRBV6-2 or TRBV6-3 to TRBJ2-6, with no clear D. Germline V lookup: CDR1 MNHEY, CDR2 SVGEGT. The V and J ends lost 6 bases and 3 bases respectively, with 15 bases between them. The CDR3 consists of 16 residues. Here the CDR3 DNA reads TGTGCCAGCAGGCGGAACGGCGAGGTTGGGGCCAACGTCCTGACTTTC. This codes for CASRRNGEVGANVLTF.

This clonotype showed up just once. CDR3 amino acids: CASSAGTVYNSPLHF. The DNA for the CDR3 is TGTGCCAGCAGCGCTGGGACAGTCTATAATTCACCCCTCCACTTT. The V call is TRBV7-6, the J call TRBJ1-6; 7 nucleotides agree with TRBD1. V gave up 5 bases and J gave up 3 bases; unmatched junction bases: 4. CDR1 is SGHVS, CDR2 FNYEAQ, per germline. This CDR3 has 15 residues.

The chain recombines TRBV27 with TRBJ1-2; no clear D. The CDR3 runs 16 residues. V was clipped by 3 bases and J by 7 bases, with 21 bases between them. Germline lookup yields CDR1 MNHEY and CDR2 SMNVEV (reference sequence). The CDR3 loop reads CASSFSPDGTRCGYTF. CDR3 in DNA: TGTGCCAGCAGTTTTTCCCCCGACGGTACTCGGTGTGGCTACACCTTC.